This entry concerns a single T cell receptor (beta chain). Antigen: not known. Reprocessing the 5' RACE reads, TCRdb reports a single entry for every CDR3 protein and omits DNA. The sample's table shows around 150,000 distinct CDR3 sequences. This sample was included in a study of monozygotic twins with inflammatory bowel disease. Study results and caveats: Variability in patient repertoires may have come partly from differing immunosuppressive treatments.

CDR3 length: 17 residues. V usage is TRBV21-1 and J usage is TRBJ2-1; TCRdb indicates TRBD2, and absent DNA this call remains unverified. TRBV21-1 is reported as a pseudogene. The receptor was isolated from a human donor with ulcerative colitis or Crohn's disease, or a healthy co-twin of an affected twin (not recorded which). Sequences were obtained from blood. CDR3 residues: CASSKDLRLAGKNEQFF.